This T cell receptor (beta chain) was sequenced for a study of CD8 T cells in ankylosing spondylitis. General study results and limits: A number of the motif variants had already been described in reactive arthritis synovial fluid and blood. As reported, disease-linked clones showed significant enrichment in matched ankylosing spondylitis synovial fluid. Among TCR beta sequences, a motif of eight highly homologous variants appeared characteristic of ankylosing spondylitis blood.

The germline CDR1 and CDR2 sequences are DFQATT and SNEGSKA (reference sequence). The CDR3 has 15 amino acids. Trimming took off 4 bases at V and 0 bases at J, with 16 bases between the two ends. Using quantitative 5'-RACE with molecular barcodes, the authors made TCR beta libraries. MiXCR, run by TCRdb on the 5' RACE reads, gives a single entry per CDR3 protein. In the table there are about 270,000 distinct CDR3 sequences, roughly 32% of which are singletons. In regard to this clonotype: Its antigen is not identified.

The sequencing input was blood, either unsorted or a sorted T cell fraction (not recorded which). The V and J genes are TRBV20-1 and TRBJ2-7; the D gene is possibly TRBD2 (5 bases). The sequence derives from a male donor with ankylosing spondylitis or in good health (not recorded which). The CDR3 loop reads CSATARAVSSYEQYF. The CDR3 nucleotides are TGCAGTGCTACGGCTCGAGCGGTGAGCTCCTACGAGCAGTACTTC.